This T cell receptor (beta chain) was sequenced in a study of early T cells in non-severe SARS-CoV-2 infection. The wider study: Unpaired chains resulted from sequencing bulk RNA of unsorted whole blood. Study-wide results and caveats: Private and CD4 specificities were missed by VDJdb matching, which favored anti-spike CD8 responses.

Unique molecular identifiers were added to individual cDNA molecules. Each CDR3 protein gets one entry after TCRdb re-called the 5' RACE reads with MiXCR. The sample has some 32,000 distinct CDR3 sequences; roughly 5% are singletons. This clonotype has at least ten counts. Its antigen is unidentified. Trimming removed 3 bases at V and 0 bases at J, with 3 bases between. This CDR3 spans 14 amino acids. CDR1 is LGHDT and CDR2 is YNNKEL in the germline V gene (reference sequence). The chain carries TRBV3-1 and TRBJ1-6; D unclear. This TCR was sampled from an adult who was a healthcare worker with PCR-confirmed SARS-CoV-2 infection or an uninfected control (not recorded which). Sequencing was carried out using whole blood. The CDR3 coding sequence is TGTGCCAGCAGCCAGGGCTCCTATAATTCACCCCTCCACTTT. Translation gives CASSQGSYNSPLHF.